Sequencing of this T cell receptor (beta chain) was carried out in a study of blood T cell repertoires in COVID-19. As concerns this clone: Relative to the germline gene, one junction end is altered; a read error may explain this.

Only in-frame clones appear in the TCRdb table, and some are missing; sequencing was by immunoSEQ multiplex PCR. The data contain about 180,000 clones, 81% of them singletons. The length of the CDR3 is 13 residues. Germline CDR1 is LNHDA and CDR2 is SQIVND (reference sequence). This receptor was identified in a woman over 75 with COVID-19, enrolled during active disease. The sequenced sample was peripheral blood. The rearrangement uses TRBV19 and TRBJ1-2; 7 bases line up with TRBD1. The CDR3 sequence is CASTPDRAKSPTF. The CDR3 region has the DNA TGTGCCTCAACCCCCGACAGGGCGAAGTCTCCCACGTTC.